One sample yielded the 26 T cell receptor beta chains listed below, sequenced in a study of cytomegalovirus exposure and HLA in healthy donors. Sequenced by immunoSEQ multiplex PCR; TCRdb stores in-frame clones only, minus some. Of 120,000 or so clones in the sample, 85% to 90% were seen once. Sequences were obtained from PBMCs. Receptors were obtained from a man aged 25 to 45 in good health and CMV-seronegative.

The sample holds one count of this clone. This chain uses TRBV2 with TRBJ2-2; 7 bases align to TRBD1. Germline V gives CDR1 SNHLY, CDR2 FYNNEI. The CDR3 extends over 13 amino acids. J gave up 6 bases and V 5 bases, and 3 bases lay outside the gene matches. The CDR3 nucleotides are TGTGCCAGCAGTAAACAGGGGCCCGGGGAGCTGTTTTTT. Its protein product is CASSKQGPGELFF.

The V gene is TRBV30, the J gene TRBJ2-1, with D possibly being TRBD2 (6 bases). CDR1 is GTSNPN and CDR2 is SVGIG in the germline V gene (reference sequence). This CDR3 spans 12 amino acids. The ends were cut back, 2 bases at V and 10 bases at J, with 12 bases in the middle. CDR3: CAWSQVRGEQFF. The CDR3 nucleotides are TGTGCCTGGAGTCAAGTTCGGGGGGAGCAGTTCTTC.

This chain joins TRBV6-5 and TRBJ2-2, with 9 nucleotides matching TRBD2. Germline V CDR1 and CDR2: MNHEY, SVGAGI. With 7 bases clipped from V and 6 bases from J, the junction kept 6 bases outside the gene matches. The CDR3 loop spans 14 amino acids. CDR3 protein: CASNWREGPGELFF. In DNA, the CDR3 is TGTGCCAGCAATTGGCGGGAGGGCCCCGGGGAGCTGTTTTTT.

The genes are TRBV7-9 and TRBJ1-2, with 9 bases identical to TRBD1. V dropped 3 bases and J dropped 7; count of bases not matched to a gene: 12. Germline-derived CDR1 and CDR2 are SEHNR and FQNEAQ (reference sequence). The CDR3 runs to 16 residues. The CDR3 loop reads CASSFKGTGPSVGYTF. The CDR3 nucleotides read TGTGCCAGCAGCTTTAAAGGGACAGGGCCGAGTGTTGGCTACACCTTC.

This rearrangement joins TRBV6-4 to TRBJ1-5; the D gene is possibly TRBD1 (5 bases). Looked up from germline, CDR1 is MRHNA and CDR2 is SNTAGT. The CDR3 spans 13 residues. Trimming cost V 3 bases and J 2 bases, with 5 bases left between them. DNA of the CDR3: TGTGCCAGCAGTGAGGGGCGCAATCAGCCCCAGCATTTT. It translates to CASSEGRNQPQHF.

The J gene is TRBJ1-6, the V gene TRBV10-2, with D possibly TRBD1 on 5 matching bases. Trimming left V 3 bases short and J 4 bases short, with 10 bases between. Germline CDR1 reads WSHSY; CDR2 reads SAAADI. This CDR3 comprises 15 residues. CDR3 bases: TGCGCCAGCAGTGATGCGGCAGGGTATAATTCACCCCTCCACTTT. Its protein product is CASSDAAGYNSPLHF.

The chain couples TRBV6-1 to TRBJ1-5, with D unclear. V was shortened by 2 bases and J by 0 bases, with 11 bases between the two germline ends. The CDR3 is 16 amino acids. Germline CDR1 reads MNHNS; CDR2 reads SASEGT. The CDR3 nucleotides read TGTGCCAGCAGTGAATATACTGCTGTTAGCAATCAGCCCCAGCATTTT. Translation gives CASSEYTAVSNQPQHF.

This clone appeared a single time. This sequence joins TRBV4-1 and TRBJ2-5; 11 nucleotides agree with TRBD2. Germline V CDR1 and CDR2: MGHRA, YSYEKL. The CDR3 has 16 amino acids. The V and J ends lost 3 bases and 2 bases, in that order; junction bases with no gene match: 5. In DNA form, the CDR3 reads TGCGCCAGCAGCCAGGAGGGACTAGCGGCTCAAGAGACCCAGTACTTC. This codes for CASSQEGLAAQETQYF.

The CDR3 is CSVAWRSVTYGYTF. As DNA, the CDR3 is TGCAGCGTTGCCTGGCGGAGCGTTACTTATGGCTACACCTTC. The chain employs TRBV29-1 and TRBJ1-2, with no clear D. Per germline, CDR1 SQVTM and CDR2 ANQGSEA. The CDR3 length is 14 residues. Trimming stripped 4 bases from V and 5 bases from J, with 17 bases between.

This chain links TRBV7-9 with TRBJ1-1, with TRBD1 matching over 10 bases. The CDR3 is made up of 14 amino acids. The V segment lost 5 bases and the J segment 1 base; nucleotides outside the gene matches: 1. Germline CDR1 SEHNR, CDR2 FQNEAQ (reference sequence). CDR3 in DNA: TGTGCCAGCAGCCGACAGGGGGCGAACACTGAAGCTTTCTTT. Translated: CASSRQGANTEAFF.

V usage is TRBV30 and J usage is TRBJ2-2, with a tentative D call TRBD2 (6 bases). This CDR3 has 18 amino acids. Germline CDR1 reads GTSNPN; CDR2 reads SVGIG (reference sequence). V dropped 3 bases and J dropped 3 bases, with 23 bases sitting between them. The CDR3 here is CAWRRWRDRHVDTGELFF. The CDR3 nucleotides read TGTGCCTGGAGAAGGTGGCGGGACCGACACGTCGACACCGGGGAGCTGTTTTTT.

The gene calls are TRBV5-5 and TRBJ1-1; no reliable D call. The CDR3 is 14 residues long. The germline V and J ends were trimmed by 4 bases and 3 bases, with 13 bases remaining between them. Germline CDR1 and CDR2: SGHKS and YYEKEE (reference sequence). The CDR3: CASSPRERYTEAFF. The DNA of the CDR3 is TGTGCCAGCAGCCCGAGGGAGAGATACACTGAAGCTTTCTTT.

This clone was recorded once. V usage is TRBV18 and J usage is TRBJ1-1, with TRBD1 identical over 7 bases. The J segment lost 1 base and the V segment lost 8 bases, leaving 7 bases of the junction unmatched. CDR3 size: 14 residues. Germline V gives CDR1 KGHSH, CDR2 LQKENI. This CDR3 reads CASTRGTGNTEAFF. The CDR3 coding sequence is TGTGCCAGCACCAGGGGGACGGGGAACACTGAAGCTTTCTTT.

J is TRBJ2-5 and V is TRBV5-1, with TRBD2 identical over 12 bases. CDR3 size: 16 residues. With V trimmed by 3 bases and J by 2 bases, 5 bases remained unmatched. Per the germline V gene, CDR1 is SGHRS and CDR2 is YFSETQ. The CDR3 nucleotides read TGCGCCAGCAGCTGGAGGGGGACTAGCGGGCAAGAGACCCAGTACTTC. It specifies CASSWRGTSGQETQYF.

The chain carries TRBV27 and TRBJ1-1; TRBD1 matches at 7 bases. The CDR3 sequence is 14 residues long. From germline, CDR1 is MNHEY and CDR2 SMNVEV (reference sequence). The V segment lost 5 bases and the J segment 8 bases; nucleotides outside the gene matches: 11. Here the CDR3 reads CASSIRTAGGEAFF. CDR3 nucleotides: TGTGCCAGCAGTATCAGGACAGCAGGGGGAGAAGCTTTCTTT.

The chain carries TRBV4-2 and TRBJ2-1; D unclear. The CDR3 totals 13 residues. Germline CDR1 and CDR2: LGHNA and YNFKEQ. Trimming left V 0 bases short and J 4 bases short, with 4 bases between. CDR3: CASSQDSYNEQFF. The DNA of the CDR3 is TGTGCCAGCAGCCAAGATTCGTACAATGAGCAGTTCTTC.

The chain has TRBV2 and TRBJ2-1; TRBD2 aligns across 10 bases. Germline CDR1 reads SNHLY; CDR2 reads FYNNEI. This CDR3 is built from 16 residues. The V segment lost 6 bases and the J segment 7 bases; nucleotides outside the gene matches: 12. For the CDR3, the DNA is TGTGCCAGCAGCCACAAATTAGCGGGAGGCCAGAATGAGCAGTTCTTC. Protein: CASSHKLAGGQNEQFF.

The chain has TRBV7-9 and TRBJ2-7, with 10 bases aligning to TRBD1. With 1 base clipped from V and 4 bases from J, the junction kept 7 bases outside the gene matches. Germline V gene sequence: CDR1 SEHNR, CDR2 FQNEAQ (reference sequence). The CDR3 sequence is 16 residues long. The CDR3, as DNA: TGTGCCAGCAGCTTAGTTTTGGGGACAGGGGTTTACGAGCAGTACTTC. Its protein is CASSLVLGTGVYEQYF.

The chain combines TRBV20-1 with TRBJ2-7, with D possibly matching TRBD1 (6 bases). The V gene's germline CDR1 is DFQATT and CDR2 SNEGSKA (reference sequence). This CDR3 spans 11 amino acids. V lost 5 bases and J 6 bases, leaving 11 bases between the germline ends. CDR3 coding DNA: TGCAGTGCTTCCCAGGGGCTCGAGCAGTACTTC. As protein: CSASQGLEQYF.

This chain connects TRBV27 to TRBJ2-3; 9 bases agree with TRBD1. V dropped 2 bases and J dropped 0; count of bases not matched to a gene: 3. The CDR3 is made up of 16 amino acids. The germline V gene encodes CDR1 MNHEY and CDR2 SMNVEV (reference sequence). The CDR3 coding sequence is TGTGCCAGCAGTTTAAAGGGACAGGGTAGCACAGATACGCAGTATTTT. Amino acid sequence: CASSLKGQGSTDTQYF.

The V gene is TRBV19, the J gene TRBJ1-2; 7 bases fit TRBD1. The CDR3 has 14 amino acids. V lost 7 bases to trimming and J lost 5 bases; unmatched junction nucleotides: 10. Germline loops: CDR1 LNHDA, CDR2 SQIVND (reference sequence). The CDR3 spells CASMGTANPYGYTF. As DNA, the CDR3 is TGTGCCAGTATGGGGACAGCGAACCCGTATGGCTACACCTTC.

This clone was seen only once. V usage is TRBV7-9 and J usage is TRBJ2-7; 11 bases line up with TRBD2. CDR3 length: 15 residues. V was pared by 8 bases and J by 4 bases, with 10 bases of the junction left unmatched. Per the germline V gene, CDR1 is SEHNR and CDR2 is FQNEAQ (reference sequence). The CDR3 sequence: CASRPTSGSPYEQYF. CDR3 nucleotides: TGTGCCAGCCGCCCAACTAGCGGGAGTCCGTACGAGCAGTACTTC.

The V gene is TRBV5-1, the J gene TRBJ2-5; the match to TRBD1 covers 8 bases. Germline values: CDR1 SGHRS, CDR2 YFSETQ. The ends lost 5 bases at V and 1 base at J; junction bases unmatched: 7. The CDR3 has 15 residues. CDR3 sequence: CASRLIGQGQETQYF. The CDR3 bases are TGCGCCAGCAGACTTATTGGACAGGGCCAAGAGACCCAGTACTTC.

V and J are TRBV6-1 and TRBJ1-5; D remains ambiguous. The CDR3 runs to 12 residues. Germline CDR1 MNHNS, CDR2 SASEGT. Deletions cut 8 bases from V and 2 bases from J, with 7 bases between. This CDR3 reads CASRAGNQPQHF. For the CDR3, the DNA is TGTGCCAGCCGAGCGGGCAATCAGCCCCAGCATTTT.

About this clone: Other DNA sequences within the sample encode an identical CDR3. Here the CDR3 reads CASSLYSGYTF. Here the CDR3 DNA reads TGTGCCAGCAGCTTATATTCGGGCTACACCTTC. V and J are TRBV7-2 and TRBJ1-2; D is uncertain. V dropped 2 bases and J dropped 8 bases, with 6 bases sitting between them. Germline-derived CDR1 and CDR2 are SGHTA and FQGNSA. The CDR3 has 11 amino acids. Looking up the rest from reference TRBV7-2 and TRBJ1-2 gives the full variable domain: GAGVSQSPSNKVTEKGKDVELRCDPISGHTALYWYRQSLGQGLEFLIYFQGNSAPDKSGLPSDRFSAERTGGSVSTLTIQRTQQEDSAVYLCASSLYSGYTFGSGTRLTVV.

The rearrangement uses TRBV6-5 and TRBJ1-1; 7 nucleotides align to TRBD1. With 2 bases clipped from V and 1 base from J, the junction kept 4 bases outside the gene matches. Looked up from germline, CDR1 is MNHEY and CDR2 is SVGAGI. CDR3 length: 15 residues. The CDR3 coding sequence is TGTGCCAGCAGTTACACTAACAGGGGGAACACTGAAGCTTTCTTT. This codes for CASSYTNRGNTEAFF.